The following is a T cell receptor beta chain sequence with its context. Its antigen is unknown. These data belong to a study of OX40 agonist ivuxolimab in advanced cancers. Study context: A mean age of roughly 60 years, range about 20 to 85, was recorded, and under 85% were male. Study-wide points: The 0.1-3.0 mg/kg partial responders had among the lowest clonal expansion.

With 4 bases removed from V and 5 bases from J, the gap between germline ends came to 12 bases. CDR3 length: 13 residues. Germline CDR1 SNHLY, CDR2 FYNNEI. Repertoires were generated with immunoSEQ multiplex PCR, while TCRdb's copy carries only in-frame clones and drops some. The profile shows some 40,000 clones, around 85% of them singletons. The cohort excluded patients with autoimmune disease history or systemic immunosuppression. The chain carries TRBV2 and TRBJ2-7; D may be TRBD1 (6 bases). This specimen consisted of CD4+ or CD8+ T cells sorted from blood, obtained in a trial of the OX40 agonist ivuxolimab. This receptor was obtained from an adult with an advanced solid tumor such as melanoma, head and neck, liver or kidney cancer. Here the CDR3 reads CASSADRFDEQYF. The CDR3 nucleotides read TGTGCCAGCAGTGCCGACAGGTTCGACGAGCAGTACTTC.